These 14 T cell receptor beta chains originate from one sample sequenced in a study of blood T cell repertoires in COVID-19. Method: immunoSEQ multiplex PCR; TCRdb's copy keeps in-frame clones and lacks some. The data contain hundreds of thousands of clones, 75% to 85% of them singletons. The specimen sequenced was peripheral blood. All receptors derive from an older woman with active or convalescent COVID-19.

The rearrangement uses TRBV27 and TRBJ1-6; D is unresolved. Per the germline V gene, CDR1 is MNHEY and CDR2 is SMNVEV (reference sequence). This CDR3 has 15 residues. Trimming removed 6 bases at V and 5 bases at J, with 14 bases between. The CDR3 nucleotides are TGTGCCAGCAGCCCCCGGTGGGAGGATAATTCACCCCTCCACTTT. Translation gives CASSPRWEDNSPLHF.

The chain couples TRBV7-2 to TRBJ2-7; 9 positions agree with TRBD2. CDR1 and CDR2 from the germline V gene are SGHTA and FQGNSA. With V trimmed by 5 bases and J by 0 bases, 5 bases remained unmatched. The CDR3 has 15 residues. The CDR3 loop reads CASSTLAGHSYEQYF. CDR3 coding DNA: TGTGCCAGCAGCACCCTAGCGGGGCACTCCTACGAGCAGTACTTC.

The chain is built from TRBV7-2 and TRBJ2-3; TRBD2 matches 8 bases. V shed 5 bases, J shed 5 bases, and the junction held 12 bases outside the gene matches. From germline, CDR1 is SGHTA and CDR2 FQGNSA. The CDR3 runs to 16 residues. The CDR3 nucleotides read TGTGCCAGCAGCCGTGGTAACGGGGGGGCGGGAGATACGCAGTATTTT. Protein product: CASSRGNGGAGDTQYF.

The chain has TRBV19 and TRBJ1-4; tentative D call: TRBD1 (5 bases). The CDR3 is made up of 14 amino acids. V shed 1 base and J shed 8 bases, with 11 bases lying between them. Per the germline V gene, CDR1 is LNHDA and CDR2 is SQIVND (reference sequence). The CDR3 protein is CASSIGGTYEKLFF. In DNA, the CDR3 is TGTGCCAGTAGTATAGGCGGGACGTACGAAAAACTGTTTTTT.

The gene calls are TRBV29-1 and TRBJ2-5, with a possible D match to TRBD1 (6 bases). The CDR3 is made up of 12 amino acids. V was shortened by 4 bases and J by 3 bases, with 9 bases between the two germline ends. Looked up from germline, CDR1 is SQVTM and CDR2 is ANQGSEA. CDR3 DNA: TGCAGCGTTGGACGGACAGAAGAGACCCAGTACTTC. Its protein product is CSVGRTEETQYF.

The chain carries TRBV5-4 and TRBJ1-1, with D unresolved. The germline gives CDR1 SGHNT, CDR2 YYREEE (reference sequence). Trimming took 2 bases from V and 0 from J, leaving 8 bases between them. CDR3 length: 14 residues. As DNA, the CDR3 is TGTGCCAGCAGCTTTGATGGGCTGAACACTGAAGCTTTCTTT. Translated: CASSFDGLNTEAFF.

This sequence joins TRBV3-1 (or the pseudogene TRBV3-2) and TRBJ1-6, with TRBD1 identical over 9 bases. The germline V gene encodes CDR1 LGHDT and CDR2 YNNKEL (reference sequence). J lost 7 bases, V lost 1 base, and 8 bases had no gene match. CDR3 length equals 17 residues. The CDR3 loop reads CASSQGVGTGPNSPLHF. DNA for the CDR3: TGTGCCAGCAGCCAAGGGGTGGGGACAGGGCCAAATTCACCCCTCCACTTT.

This chain joins TRBV6-5 and TRBJ2-2; 7 nucleotides line up with TRBD1. J was trimmed by 7 bases and V by 2 bases; bases with no gene match: 7. The germline gives CDR1 MNHEY, CDR2 SVGAGI. The CDR3 covers 15 residues. CDR3 bases: TGTGCCAGCAGTTACCGACAGGGTTCCAGCGGGGAGCTGTTTTTT. This translates into CASSYRQGSSGELFF.

The chain employs TRBV5-1 and TRBJ1-2, with 12 bases identical to TRBD1. The germline V gene encodes CDR1 SGHRS and CDR2 YFSETQ. The V gene end was trimmed by 3 bases and the J gene end by 7 bases; junction bases not matched to a gene: 4. The CDR3 covers 14 residues. CDR3 DNA sequence: TGCGCCAGCAGCTCCGGGACAGGGGGCTTTGGCTACACCTTC. Translating it yields CASSSGTGGFGYTF.

This rearrangement joins TRBV4-3 to TRBJ1-2, with D tentatively TRBD1 (5 bases). Germline values: CDR1 LGHNA, CDR2 YSLEER. V was cut by 0 bases and J by 2 bases, with 10 bases left in between. The CDR3 is 15 amino acids. The CDR3 is CASSQDSGINYGYTF. The DNA for the CDR3 is TGCGCCAGCAGCCAAGATTCAGGGATAAACTATGGCTACACCTTC.

The chain combines TRBV14 with TRBJ1-1; 9 bases align to TRBD1. Trimming removed 4 bases from V and 5 bases from J; junction bases left unmatched: 14. Germline V gives CDR1 SGHDN, CDR2 FVKESK. There are 17 residues in the CDR3. The CDR3 spells CASSPFPRDRARTEAFF. The CDR3 nucleotides are TGTGCCAGCAGCCCTTTCCCCCGGGACAGGGCGAGAACTGAAGCTTTCTTT.

The chain couples TRBV5-1 to TRBJ2-5; 11 nucleotides match TRBD2. V dropped 4 bases and J dropped 1; count of bases not matched to a gene: 3. This CDR3 spans 15 amino acids. The germline V gene encodes CDR1 SGHRS and CDR2 YFSETQ. CDR3 sequence reads: CASSATSGGQETQYF. CDR3 coding DNA: TGCGCCAGCAGCGCAACTAGCGGGGGCCAAGAGACCCAGTACTTC.

This chain joins TRBV18 and TRBJ1-5; D possibly corresponds to TRBD1 (5 bases). The germline V gene has CDR1 KGHSH and CDR2 LQKENI. V lost 2 bases and J lost 2, with 10 bases in between. The CDR3 runs 15 residues. CDR3 sequence: CASSPGGAGNQPQHF. CDR3 coding DNA: TGTGCCAGCTCACCAGGTGGGGCTGGCAATCAGCCCCAGCATTTT. Drawing the rest from reference TRBV18 and TRBJ1-5, the complete variable domain is NAGVMQNPRHLVRRRGQEARLRCSPMKGHSHVYWYRQLPEEGLKFMVYLQKENIIDESGMPKERFSAEFPKEGPSILRIQQVVRGDSAAYFCASSPGGAGNQPQHFGDGTRLSIL.

The CDR3 loop is CASSSGQGSDTQYF. CDR3 coding DNA: TGTGCCAGCAGCTCAGGACAGGGATCGGATACGCAGTATTTT. The chain couples TRBV5-8 to TRBJ2-3, with TRBD1 matching over 8 bases. V lost 3 bases to trimming and J lost 6 bases; unmatched junction nucleotides: 6. CDR3 size: 14 residues. Looked up from germline, CDR1 is SGHTS and CDR2 is YDEGEE.